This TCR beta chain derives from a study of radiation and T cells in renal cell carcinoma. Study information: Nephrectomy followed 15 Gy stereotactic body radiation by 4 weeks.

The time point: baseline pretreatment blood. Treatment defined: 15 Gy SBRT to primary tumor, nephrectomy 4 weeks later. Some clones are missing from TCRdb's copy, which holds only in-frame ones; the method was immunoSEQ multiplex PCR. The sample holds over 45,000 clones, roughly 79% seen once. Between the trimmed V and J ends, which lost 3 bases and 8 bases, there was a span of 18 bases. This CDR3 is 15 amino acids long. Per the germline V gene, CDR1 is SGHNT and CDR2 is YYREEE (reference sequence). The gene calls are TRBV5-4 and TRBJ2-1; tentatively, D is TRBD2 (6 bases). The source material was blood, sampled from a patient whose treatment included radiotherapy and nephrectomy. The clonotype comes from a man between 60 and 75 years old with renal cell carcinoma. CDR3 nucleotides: TGTGCCAGCAGCTCCGGGAACCCGCGCGGGGATGAGCAGTTCTTC. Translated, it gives CASSSGNPRGDEQFF.